This T cell receptor beta chain was recorded in a study of blood T cell repertoires in COVID-19. Study background: The United States, Italy and Spain provided the acute and convalescent COVID-19 samples. In each case, the material was cDNA or gDNA derived from T cells, B-cell-depleted T cells, or PBMCs.

V gave up 0 bases and J gave up 9 bases; unmatched junction bases: 6. The CDR3 length is 15 residues. Germline CDR1 and CDR2: SGHRS and YFSETQ. Under the authors' procedure: Estimates of nucleated cell counts were drawn from the amplification of reference gene primers. Libraries were prepared by immunoSEQ multiplex PCR; TCRdb keeps only in-frame clonotypes and omits some of them. Clonal size and the V and J genes are those of that table, whereas D and trimming came from the DNA. This table has about 260,000 clones, around 83% appearing once. The sequenced material came from peripheral blood. This chain joins TRBV5-1 and TRBJ2-1, with 10 bases lining up with TRBD2. The clonotype was recovered from a woman aged 40 to 50 who had recovered from COVID-19. The CDR3 DNA is TGCGCCAGCAGCTTGGCGGCTAGCGGGGGTGTTGAGCAGTTCTTC. It is translated as CASSLAASGGVEQFF.